This TCR beta chain was captured in a study of blood T cell repertoires in COVID-19. Study background: Two negative PCRs, clearance, or symptom resolution were required of recovered Cohort 3 donors. The United States, Italy and Spain provided the acute and convalescent COVID-19 samples. The cDNA or gDNA used as material had been derived from T cells, B-cell-depleted T cells, or PBMCs.

Individuals aged about 18 to 89 years were recruited from roughly 22 US areas. The germline CDR1 and CDR2 sequences are ENHRY and SYGVKD. The V gene end was trimmed by 6 bases and the J gene end by 4 bases; junction bases not matched to a gene: 10. CDR3 size: 16 residues. Sequencing was performed with immunoSEQ multiplex PCR; in TCRdb, only in-frame clones are kept and a portion is missing. Altogether roughly 140,000 clones are present, about 80% being singletons, with the ten largest covering roughly 4.3%. The clonotype comes from a middle-aged man in a cohort exposed to, infected with or recovered from COVID-19 (not recorded which). J is TRBJ1-1 and V is TRBV10-3; 11 bases fit TRBD1. Sequences were obtained from PBMCs or T cells enriched from blood (not recorded which). This CDR3 is CAIRAGTGGKGTEAFF. CDR3 DNA sequence: TGTGCCATCAGGGCCGGGACAGGGGGAAAAGGCACTGAAGCTTTCTTT.